This TCR beta chain originates from a study of early T cells in non-severe SARS-CoV-2 infection. Study overall: Sequencing targeted bulk RNA from unsorted whole blood, leaving chains unpaired. Whole-study results and caveats: Anti-spike CD8 responses were favored in VDJdb matching, and private and CD4 specificities were missed.

Concerning this clonotype: The antigen remains unidentified.

V shed 1 base and J shed 4 bases, with 7 bases lying between them. Germline loops: CDR1 SEHNR, CDR2 FQNEAQ (reference sequence). The CDR3 is made up of 13 amino acids. Individually, cDNA molecules had unique molecular identifiers attached to them. TCRdb processed the 5' RACE reads anew with MiXCR; each CDR3 protein has one entry. The table records more than 45,000 distinct CDR3 sequences, 6.5% to 8.5% of them present only once. The chain couples TRBV7-9 to TRBJ1-2; D is unclear. The TCR sequence derives from an adult who was a healthcare worker with PCR-confirmed SARS-CoV-2 infection or an uninfected control (not recorded which). Sequenced: whole blood. The CDR3 sequence: CASSLGERYGYTF. CDR3 nucleotides: TGTGCCAGCAGCTTAGGGGAACGCTATGGCTACACCTTC.